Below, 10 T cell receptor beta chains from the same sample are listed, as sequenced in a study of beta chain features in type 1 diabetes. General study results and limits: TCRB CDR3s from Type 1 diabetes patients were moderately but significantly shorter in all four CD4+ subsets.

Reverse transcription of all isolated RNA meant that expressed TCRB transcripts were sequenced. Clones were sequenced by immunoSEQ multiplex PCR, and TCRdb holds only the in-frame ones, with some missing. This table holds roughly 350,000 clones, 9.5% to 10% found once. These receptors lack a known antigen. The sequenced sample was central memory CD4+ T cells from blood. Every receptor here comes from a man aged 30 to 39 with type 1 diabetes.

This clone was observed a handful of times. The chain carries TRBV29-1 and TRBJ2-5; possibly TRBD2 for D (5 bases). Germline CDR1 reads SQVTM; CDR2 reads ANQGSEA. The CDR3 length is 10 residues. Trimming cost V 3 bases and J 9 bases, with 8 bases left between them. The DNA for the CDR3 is TGCAGCGTTGAGAAGGGAGCCCAGTACTTC. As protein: CSVEKGAQYF.

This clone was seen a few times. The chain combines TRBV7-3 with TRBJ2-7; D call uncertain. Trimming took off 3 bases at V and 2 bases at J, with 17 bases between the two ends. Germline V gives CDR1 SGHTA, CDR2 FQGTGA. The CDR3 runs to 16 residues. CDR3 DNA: TGTGCCAGCAGCTTCCAGTCTAAGGCCGACGCCTACGAGCAGTACTTC. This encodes CASSFQSKADAYEQYF.

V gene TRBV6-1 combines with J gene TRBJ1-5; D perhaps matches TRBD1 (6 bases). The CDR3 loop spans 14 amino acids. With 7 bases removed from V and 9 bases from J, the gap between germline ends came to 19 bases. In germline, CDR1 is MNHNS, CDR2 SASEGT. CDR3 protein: CASILQGPSSPQHF. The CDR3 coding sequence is TGTGCCAGCATCCTACAGGGCCCTTCCTCGCCCCAGCATTTT.

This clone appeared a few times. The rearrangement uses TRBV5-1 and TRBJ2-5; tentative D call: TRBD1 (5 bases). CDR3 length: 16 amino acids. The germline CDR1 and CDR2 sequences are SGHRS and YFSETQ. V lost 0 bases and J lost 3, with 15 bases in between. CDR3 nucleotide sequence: TGCGCCAGCAGCTTGGGCGCGACAGCTGCAAAAGAGACCCAGTACTTC. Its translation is CASSLGATAAKETQYF.

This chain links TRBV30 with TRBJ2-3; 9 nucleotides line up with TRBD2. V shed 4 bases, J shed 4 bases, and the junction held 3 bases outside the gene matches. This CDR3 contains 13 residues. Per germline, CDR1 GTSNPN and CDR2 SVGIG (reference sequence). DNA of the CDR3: TGTGCCTGGACTAGCGGGATGTCAGATACGCAGTATTTT. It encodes CAWTSGMSDTQYF.

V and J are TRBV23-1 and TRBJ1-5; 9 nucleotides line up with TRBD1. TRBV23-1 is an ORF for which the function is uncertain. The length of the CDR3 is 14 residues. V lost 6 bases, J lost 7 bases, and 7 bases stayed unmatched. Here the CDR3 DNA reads TGCGCCAGCAGCCAGGACAGGGGCTCACAGCCCCAGCATTTT. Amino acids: CASSQDRGSQPQHF.

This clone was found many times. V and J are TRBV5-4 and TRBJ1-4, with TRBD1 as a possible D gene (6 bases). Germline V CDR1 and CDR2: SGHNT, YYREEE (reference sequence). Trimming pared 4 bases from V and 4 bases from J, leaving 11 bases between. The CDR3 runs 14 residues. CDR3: CASSLRQVNEKLFF. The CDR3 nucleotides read TGTGCCAGCAGCCTGAGACAGGTTAATGAAAAACTGTTTTTT.

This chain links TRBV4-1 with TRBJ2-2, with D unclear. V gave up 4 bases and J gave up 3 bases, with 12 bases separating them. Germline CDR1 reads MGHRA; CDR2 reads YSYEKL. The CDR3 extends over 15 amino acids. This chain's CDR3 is CASSPTRSYTGELFF. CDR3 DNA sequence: TGCGCCAGCAGCCCTACCAGGTCTTACACCGGGGAGCTGTTTTTT.

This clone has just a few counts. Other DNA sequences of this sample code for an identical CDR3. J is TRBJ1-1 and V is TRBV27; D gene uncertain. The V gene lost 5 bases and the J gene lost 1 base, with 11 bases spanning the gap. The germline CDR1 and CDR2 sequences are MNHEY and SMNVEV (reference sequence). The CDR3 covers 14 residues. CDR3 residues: CASSPWTGNTEAFF. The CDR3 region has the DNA TGTGCCAGCAGTCCCTGGACCGGGAACACTGAAGCTTTCTTT.

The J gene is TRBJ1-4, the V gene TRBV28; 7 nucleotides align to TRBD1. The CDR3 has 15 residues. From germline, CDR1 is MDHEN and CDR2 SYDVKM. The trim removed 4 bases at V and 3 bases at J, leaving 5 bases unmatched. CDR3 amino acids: CASSWQGVANEKLFF. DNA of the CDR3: TGTGCCAGCAGTTGGCAGGGGGTGGCTAATGAAAAACTGTTTTTT.